The source of this T cell receptor beta chain is a study of cytomegalovirus exposure and HLA in healthy donors. The PCR was carried out with 60 Vbeta primers and 13 Jbeta primers. The data were produced by immunoSEQ multiplex PCR, yet TCRdb's version contains in-frame clones alone and is incomplete. The sample lists 100,000 or so clones, 63% occurring once. Germline CDR1 reads MNHNS; CDR2 reads SASEGT. The V end was cut by 4 bases, the J end by 6 bases, with 11 bases between. The CDR3 has 13 residues. Sequencing was carried out using PBMCs. The chain uses TRBV6-1 and TRBJ2-3; D not resolved. The clonotype comes from a human donor in good health. The CDR3 region is CASSVDFSDTQYF. The CDR3 region has the DNA TGTGCCAGCAGTGTAGATTTTAGCGATACGCAGTATTTT.